A single sample gave rise to the 15 T cell receptor beta chains below, sequenced in a study of beta chain features in type 1 diabetes. Every bit of the isolated RNA underwent reverse transcription, so sequencing read expressed TCRB transcripts. Only in-frame clones appear in the TCRdb table, and some are missing; sequencing was by immunoSEQ multiplex PCR. This table holds fewer than 550,000 clones, 9.5% to 12% found once. Input material: naive CD4+ T cells from blood. Source of these receptors: a young woman in good health.

The J gene is TRBJ1-5, the V gene TRBV2; 7 bases are a match to TRBD1. The CDR3 sequence is 12 residues long. The V gene end was trimmed by 8 bases and the J gene end by 7 bases; junction bases not matched to a gene: 5. The germline V gene encodes CDR1 SNHLY and CDR2 FYNNEI. CDR3 nucleotide sequence: TGTGCCAGCGACAGGGTCGGGCAGCCCCAGCATTTT. This sequence encodes CASDRVGQPQHF.

V and J are TRBV4-3 and TRBJ2-2; 9 nucleotides match TRBD2. Germline V CDR1 and CDR2: LGHNA, YSLEER. This CDR3 is 17 amino acids long. J lost 1 base, V lost 0 bases, and 3 bases had no gene match. The CDR3 nucleotides are TGCGCCAGCAGCCAAGACAGACTAGCGGTGAACACCGGGGAGCTGTTTTTT. Translating it yields CASSQDRLAVNTGELFF.

This clone appeared a few times. The chain links TRBV30 to TRBJ2-3; 13 bases line up with TRBD2. Germline CDR1 is GTSNPN and CDR2 is SVGIG (reference sequence). The trim removed 2 bases at V and 0 bases at J, leaving 11 bases unmatched. CDR3 size: 19 residues. The CDR3 region has the DNA TGTGCCTGGAGTATATACGGACTAGCGGGAGTTTATAGCACAGATACGCAGTATTTT. This gives the protein CAWSIYGLAGVYSTDTQYF.

This clone has a handful of counts. CDR3 DNA: TGTGCCAGCAGCCGGGAAGTGGAGACCCAGTACTTC. Encoded protein: CASSREVETQYF. The V and J genes are TRBV5-4 and TRBJ2-5, with a tentative D call TRBD2 (5 bases). V was shortened by 4 bases and J by 5 bases, with 9 bases between the two germline ends. The CDR3 runs to 12 residues. Germline-derived CDR1 and CDR2 are SGHNT and YYREEE (reference sequence).

The V call is TRBV9, the J call TRBJ1-1; D remains unclear. Germline V CDR1 and CDR2: SGDLS, YYNGEE. CDR3 size: 14 residues. With 1 base removed from V and 5 bases from J, the gap between germline ends came to 12 bases. The CDR3 loop reads CASSVTPQMTEAFF. The CDR3 nucleotides read TGTGCCAGCAGCGTAACCCCCCAGATGACTGAAGCTTTCTTT.

The chain combines TRBV2 with TRBJ2-1, with D unclear. CDR3 length: 13 residues. The germline gives CDR1 SNHLY, CDR2 FYNNEI. The ends were cut back, 6 bases at V and 7 bases at J, with 13 bases in the middle. The CDR3 DNA sequence: TGTGCCAGCAGCACCGGGCCTCGGAATGAGCAGTTCTTC. This codes for CASSTGPRNEQFF.

There are a few counts of this clone. This rearrangement joins TRBV9 to TRBJ2-4; D unresolved. CDR1 is SGDLS and CDR2 is YYNGEE in the germline V gene. CDR3 length: 15 residues. Trimming pared 3 bases from V and 2 bases from J, leaving 12 bases between. The CDR3 DNA reads as TGTGCCAGCAGCGCGAGTGGTGTAACCAAAAACATTCAGTACTTC. Translated, it gives CASSASGVTKNIQYF.

This clone was counted between two and nine times. The V gene is TRBV21-1, the J gene TRBJ1-2. TRBV21-1 is assigned pseudogene status. This CDR3 has 14 residues. In nucleotides, the CDR3 is TGTGCCAGCAGCAGAAGTTCAGCGGTATATGGCTACACCTTC. This gives the protein CASSRSSAVYGYTF.

The chain has TRBV30 and TRBJ2-1; possible D gene TRBD1, 5 bases. The germline V gene encodes CDR1 GTSNPN and CDR2 SVGIG (reference sequence). The CDR3 loop spans 17 amino acids. The V end was cut by 0 bases, the J end by 2 bases, with 17 bases between. DNA for the CDR3: TGTGCCTGGAGTGTGGGGCAGATCAGGCCAGCCTACAATGAGCAGTTCTTC. This gives the protein CAWSVGQIRPAYNEQFF.

The chain couples TRBV29-1 to TRBJ1-3; no clear D gene. This CDR3 has 14 residues. V lost 2 bases, J lost 2 bases, and 10 bases lay in between. CDR1 and CDR2 from the germline V gene are SQVTM and ANQGSEA. CDR3: CSVESLRAGNTIYF. Here the CDR3 DNA reads TGCAGCGTTGAATCACTGAGGGCTGGAAACACCATATATTTT.

The genes are TRBV4-1 and TRBJ2-1; D might be TRBD1 or TRBD2, each matching 5 bases. The CDR3 runs 14 residues. Per germline, CDR1 MGHRA and CDR2 YSYEKL. V was trimmed by 0 bases and J by 7 bases, leaving 10 bases between them. Here the CDR3 reads CASSQDRGRNEQFF. DNA for the CDR3: TGCGCCAGCAGCCAAGATCGGGGACGGAATGAGCAGTTCTTC.

This clone was picked up a small number of times. Additional DNA sequences in this sample encode the identical CDR3. The rearrangement joins TRBV15 to TRBJ2-1; D gene ambiguous. CDR1 is LNHNV, CDR2 YYDKDF, per germline (reference sequence). V dropped 0 bases and J dropped 6 bases, with 3 bases sitting between them. The CDR3 length is 12 residues. DNA of the CDR3: TGTGCCACCAGCAGAGATCGCAATGAGCAGTTCTTC. As protein: CATSRDRNEQFF.

This clone was observed a few times. The chain uses TRBV6-6 and TRBJ1-5; 8 bases match TRBD1. Trimming at V came to 4 bases and at J to 7 bases, leaving 6 bases not matched to a gene. Germline V lookup: CDR1 MNHNY, CDR2 SVGAGI (reference sequence). The CDR3 has 14 residues. Written as DNA, the CDR3 is TGTGCCAGCAGTTCCGGACAGGGTTTACAGCCCCAGCATTTT. Its protein product is CASSSGQGLQPQHF.

This clone occurred a few times. This chain connects TRBV18 to TRBJ1-4; no clear D gene. The CDR3 loop spans 13 amino acids. Germline CDR1 and CDR2: KGHSH and LQKENI. V lost 4 bases and J 6 bases, leaving 9 bases between the germline ends. In DNA, the CDR3 is TGTGCCAGCTCACGGGCGCTAGATGAAAAACTGTTTTTT. Translating it yields CASSRALDEKLFF.

The chain's CDR3 is CASTQGPGEKEQFF. CDR3 bases: TGTGCCAGCACCCAAGGGCCCGGAGAAAAGGAGCAGTTCTTC. The V and J genes are TRBV11-3 and TRBJ2-1, with D unclear. V lost 7 bases to trimming and J lost 10 bases, with 20 bases between them. CDR1 is SGHNT and CDR2 is YENEEA in the germline V gene. This CDR3 has 14 amino acids.